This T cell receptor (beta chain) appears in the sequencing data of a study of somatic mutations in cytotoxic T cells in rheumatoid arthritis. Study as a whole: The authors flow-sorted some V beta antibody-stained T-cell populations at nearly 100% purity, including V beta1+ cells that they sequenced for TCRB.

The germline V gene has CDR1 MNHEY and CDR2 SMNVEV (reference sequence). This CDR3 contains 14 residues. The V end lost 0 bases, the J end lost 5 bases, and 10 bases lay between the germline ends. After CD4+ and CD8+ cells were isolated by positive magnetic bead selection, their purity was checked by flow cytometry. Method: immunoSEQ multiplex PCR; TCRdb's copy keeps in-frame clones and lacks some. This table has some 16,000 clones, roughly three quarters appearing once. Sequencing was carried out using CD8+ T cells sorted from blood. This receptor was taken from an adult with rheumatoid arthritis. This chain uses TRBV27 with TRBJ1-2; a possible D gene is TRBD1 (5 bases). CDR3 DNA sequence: TGTGCCAGCAGTTTATCGACGGGGGGGTATGGCTACACCTTC. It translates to CASSLSTGGYGYTF.